This entry features one T cell receptor beta chain sequence. The record originates from a study of resident and recirculating memory T cells in vitiligo. Study-level background: Each patient gave two lesional and two nonlesional epidermal shave biopsies, plus PBMCs.

The germline V gene has CDR1 SGHRS and CDR2 YFSETQ. The V end lost 0 bases, the J end lost 2 bases, and 14 bases lay between the germline ends. The length of the CDR3 is 17 residues. No change in lesions over the prior 6 months defined stable disease. Assay: immunoSEQ multiplex PCR; the TCRdb copy retains only in-frame clones and omits some. The table includes about 45,000 clones, approximately 91% detected once. The V gene is TRBV5-1, the J gene TRBJ2-2; D is possibly TRBD2 (6 bases). Source material: blood. This clonotype originated in a male donor with vitiligo. CDR3 amino acids: CASSLEPGAINTGELFF. The CDR3 DNA reads TGCGCCAGCAGCTTGGAACCGGGAGCCATAAACACCGGGGAGCTGTTTTTT.